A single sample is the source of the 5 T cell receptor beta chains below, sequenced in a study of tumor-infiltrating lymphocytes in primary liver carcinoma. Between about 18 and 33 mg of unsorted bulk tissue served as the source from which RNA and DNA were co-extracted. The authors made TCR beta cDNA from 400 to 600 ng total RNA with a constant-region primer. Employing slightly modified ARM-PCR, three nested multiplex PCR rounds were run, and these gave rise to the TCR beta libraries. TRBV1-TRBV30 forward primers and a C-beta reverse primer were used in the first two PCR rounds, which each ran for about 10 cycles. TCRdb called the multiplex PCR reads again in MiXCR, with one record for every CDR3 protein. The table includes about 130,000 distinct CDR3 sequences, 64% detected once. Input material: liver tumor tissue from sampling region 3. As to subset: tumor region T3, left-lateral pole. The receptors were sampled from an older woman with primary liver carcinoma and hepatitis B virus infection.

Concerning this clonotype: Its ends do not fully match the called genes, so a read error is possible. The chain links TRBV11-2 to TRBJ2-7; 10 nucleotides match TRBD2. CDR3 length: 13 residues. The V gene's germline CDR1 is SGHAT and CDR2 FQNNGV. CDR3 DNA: TGTGCCAGCAACTTAACTAGCGGGGACGAGCAGTACTTC. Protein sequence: CASNLTSGDEQYF.

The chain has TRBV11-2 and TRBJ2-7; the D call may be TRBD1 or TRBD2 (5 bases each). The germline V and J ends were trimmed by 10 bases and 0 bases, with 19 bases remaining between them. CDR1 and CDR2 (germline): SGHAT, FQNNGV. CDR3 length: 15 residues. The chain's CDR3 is CANKQTRGRSYEQYF. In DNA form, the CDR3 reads TGTGCCAACAAACAGACCCGGGGACGCTCCTACGAGCAGTACTTC.

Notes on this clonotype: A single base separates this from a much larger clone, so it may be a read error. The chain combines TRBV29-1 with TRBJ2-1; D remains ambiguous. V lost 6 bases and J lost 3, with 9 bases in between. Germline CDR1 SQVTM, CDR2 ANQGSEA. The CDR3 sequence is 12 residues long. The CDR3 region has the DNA TGCAGCGTCAGTAGCAACTACAATGAGCAGTTCTTC. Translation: CSVSSNYNEQFF.

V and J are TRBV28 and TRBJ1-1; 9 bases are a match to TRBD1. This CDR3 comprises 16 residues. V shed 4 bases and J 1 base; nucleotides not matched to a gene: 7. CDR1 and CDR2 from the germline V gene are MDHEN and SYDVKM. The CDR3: CASSYPQDRGNTEAFF. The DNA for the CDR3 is TGTGCCAGCAGTTACCCCCAGGACAGGGGGAACACTGAAGCTTTCTTT.

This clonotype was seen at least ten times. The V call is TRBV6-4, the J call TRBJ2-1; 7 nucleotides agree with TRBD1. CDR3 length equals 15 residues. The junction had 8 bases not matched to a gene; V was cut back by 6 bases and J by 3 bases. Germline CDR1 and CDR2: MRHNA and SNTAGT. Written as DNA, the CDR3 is TGTGCCAGCAGAAAACAGGGGACACTCTACAATGAGCAGTTCTTC. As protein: CASRKQGTLYNEQFF.